Listed below are T cell receptor beta chains from one sample, sequenced in a study of T cells expressing NK-cell markers. TCRdb processed the 5' RACE reads again and assigns one entry to each CDR3 protein, with no DNA. The sample data list about 550,000 distinct CDR3 sequences. The sequencing input was blood T cells: a sorted CD56 or NKG2C T cell subset, CD4+ or CD8+ T cells, or bulk PBMC T cells (not recorded which). Source of these receptors: a man aged 18 to 29 in good health. The CDR3 runs from the conserved cysteine through the conserved F or W. The order of the fields is J gene, CDR3 length, V gene, CDR3 protein.

TRBJ2-1 | 12 | TRBV20-1 | CSAGGRYNEQFF
TRBJ2-1 | 16 | TRBV7-2 | CASSLTLARGSNEQFF
TRBJ2-1 | 14 | TRBV7-9 | CASSKGLAGNEQFF
TRBJ2-3 | 15 | TRBV20-1 | CSARELAGVRDTQYF
TRBJ2-1 | 13 | TRBV7-9 | CASSPGEYNEQFF
TRBJ2-1 | 16 | TRBV7-9 | CASSLSFQRHYNEQFF
TRBJ2-1 | 18 | TRBV6-2/TRBV6-3 | CASSYFPKLAGTIHEQFF
TRBJ1-5 | 15 | TRBV19 | CASKPKGTENQPQHF
TRBJ1-6 | 15 | TRBV6-1 | CASSEQGGRHSPLHF
TRBJ2-7 | 15 | TRBV20-1 | CSARALGGGNYEQYF
TRBJ2-1 | 13 | TRBV19 | CASSNRRAVEQFF
TRBJ2-3 | 16 | TRBV12-3/TRBV12-4 | CASSLVGFGTRDTQYF
TRBJ2-2 | 13 | TRBV12-3/TRBV12-4 | CASSVTQGGELFF
TRBJ1-4 | 15 | TRBV12-3/TRBV12-4 | CASRRGQATNEKLFF
TRBJ2-1 | 17 | TRBV20-1 | CSARDLLGSGSYNEQFF
TRBJ2-1 | 22 | TRBV6-2/TRBV6-3 | CASSYRVGLFQSGDGDYHEQFF
TRBJ2-1 | 16 | TRBV18 | CASSLSVRGIGNEQFF
TRBJ2-1 | 19 | TRBV6-2/TRBV6-3 | CASSYLGTSGLSSYNEQFF
TRBJ1-1 | 17 | TRBV28 | CASSLPGGMGYNTEAFF
TRBJ2-4 | 15 | TRBV12-3/TRBV12-4 | CASLSGGGAGNIQYF
TRBJ1-4 | 16 | TRBV20-1 | CSAIPTGVSGVEKLFF
TRBJ2-1 | 13 | TRBV9 | CASSAPGYNEQFF
TRBJ2-1 | 15 | TRBV28 | CASSLLSGTGYEQFF
TRBJ2-3 | 19 | TRBV5-1 | CASSLDVGLAGGRADTQYF
TRBJ1-5 | 14 | TRBV18 | CASSPPGGDQPQHF
TRBJ2-7 | 14 | TRBV28 | CASSPDPSVYEQYF
TRBJ2-1 | 13 | TRBV12-3/TRBV12-4 | CASSLTGVNEQFF
TRBJ2-6 | 18 | TRBV6-5 | CASSYYREHRTGANVLTF
TRBJ2-2 | 13 | TRBV12-3/TRBV12-4 | CASSLSPSGELFF
TRBJ2-1 | 17 | TRBV9 | CASSVVGLAGGHDEQFF
TRBJ2-6 | 18 | TRBV5-5 | CASSLVLDSRSGANVLTF
TRBJ2-1 | 13 | TRBV6-2/TRBV6-3 | CASSYVGVNEQFF
TRBJ2-7 | 16 | TRBV7-9 | CASSLAGFSDSYEQYF
TRBJ2-1 | 12 | TRBV2 | CASSELTREQFF
TRBJ2-3 | 14 | TRBV20-1 | CSATGPPITDTQYF
TRBJ2-7 | 16 | TRBV5-1 | CASSSSISGSTYEQYF